This T cell receptor beta chain was sequenced during a study of cytomegalovirus exposure and HLA in healthy donors. With 60 Vbeta and 13 Jbeta primers, the PCR was carried out. TCRdb's copy holds only in-frame clones and misses some; the assay was immunoSEQ multiplex PCR. This sample's table has around 100,000 clones. This CDR3 contains 18 residues. With V trimmed by 2 bases and J by 3 bases, 13 bases remained unmatched. Germline CDR1 is SGHRS and CDR2 is YFSETQ. Specimen: PBMCs. The chain recombines TRBV5-1 with TRBJ1-3, with 8 bases fitting TRBD1. The TCR sequence derives from a man aged 25-40 years in good health and CMV-seronegative. The CDR3 loop is CASSFGQGAIDLGNTIYF. Written as DNA, the CDR3 is TGCGCCAGCAGCTTTGGGCAGGGGGCAATCGACCTTGGAAACACCATATATTTT.